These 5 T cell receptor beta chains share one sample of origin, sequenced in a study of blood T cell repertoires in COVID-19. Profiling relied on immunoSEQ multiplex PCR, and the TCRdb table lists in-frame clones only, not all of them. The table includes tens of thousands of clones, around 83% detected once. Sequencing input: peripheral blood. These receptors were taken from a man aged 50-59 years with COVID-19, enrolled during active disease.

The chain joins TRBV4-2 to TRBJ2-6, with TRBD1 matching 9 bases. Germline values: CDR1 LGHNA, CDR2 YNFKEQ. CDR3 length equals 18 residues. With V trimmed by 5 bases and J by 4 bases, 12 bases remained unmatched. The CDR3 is CASSSRPGTGTGANVLTF. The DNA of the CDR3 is TGTGCCAGCAGCTCGCGTCCCGGGACAGGGACCGGGGCCAACGTCCTGACTTTC.

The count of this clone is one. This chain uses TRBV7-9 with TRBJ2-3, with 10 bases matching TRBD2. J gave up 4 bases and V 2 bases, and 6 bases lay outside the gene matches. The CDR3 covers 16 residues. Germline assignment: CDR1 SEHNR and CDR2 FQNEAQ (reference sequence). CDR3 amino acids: CASSLMVSGRADTQYF. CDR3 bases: TGTGCCAGCAGCTTAATGGTGAGCGGGAGGGCAGATACGCAGTATTTT.

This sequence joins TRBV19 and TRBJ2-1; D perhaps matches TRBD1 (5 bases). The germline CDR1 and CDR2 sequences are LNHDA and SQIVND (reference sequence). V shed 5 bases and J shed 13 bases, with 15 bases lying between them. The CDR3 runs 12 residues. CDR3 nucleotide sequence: TGTGCCAGTAGTGCCCGGGCCACAGGCCAGTTCTTC. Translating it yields CASSARATGQFF.

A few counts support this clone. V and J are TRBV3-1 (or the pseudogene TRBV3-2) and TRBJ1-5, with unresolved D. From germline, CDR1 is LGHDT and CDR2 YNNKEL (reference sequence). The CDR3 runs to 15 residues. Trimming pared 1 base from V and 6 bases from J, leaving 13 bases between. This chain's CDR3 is CASSQGRWVRQPQHF. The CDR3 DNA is TGTGCCAGCAGCCAAGGGCGGTGGGTTCGTCAGCCCCAGCATTTT.

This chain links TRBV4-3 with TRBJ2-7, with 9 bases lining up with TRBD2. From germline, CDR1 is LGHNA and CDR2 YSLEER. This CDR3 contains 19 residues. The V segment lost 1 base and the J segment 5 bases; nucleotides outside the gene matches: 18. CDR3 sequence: CASSQGLAGLSWERDEQYF. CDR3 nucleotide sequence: TGCGCCAGCAGCCAAGGCCTAGCGGGACTCTCTTGGGAGAGGGACGAGCAGTACTTC.